The source of this T cell receptor (beta chain) is a study of human T cells and chemical hapten exposure. Study-level background: DPC at 2% was the sensitizing agent, placed on roughly 2 cm by roughly 2 cm of upper inner arm skin.

Each cDNA molecule in the library carried unique molecular identifiers. TCRdb called the RACE reads again in MiXCR, with one record for every CDR3 protein. Among about 68,000 distinct CDR3 sequences, 10% to 11% were seen once, and the ten largest hold approximately 5.2%. Time point meaning: pre-sensitization, week 0. The treatment is: therapeutic diphenylcyclopropenone sensitization with weekly scalp DPC. This clonotype came up many times. The TCR was taken from a woman aged 45-59 years with alopecia areata. Some clones in this sample may be carry-over from other donors' samples. Sequences were derived from whole blood, sampled in connection with sensitization to the hapten diphenylcyclopropenone (DPC).

Here the CDR3 DNA reads TGTGCCTGGCACACAGGGGGCACGAATGAAAAACTGTTTTTT. It encodes CAWHTGGTNEKLFF. The rearrangement joins TRBV30 to TRBJ1-4, with 9 nucleotides matching TRBD1. Trimming took 5 bases from V and 5 from J; bases not matched to a gene: 6. CDR1 and CDR2 (germline): GTSNPN, SVGIG (reference sequence). The CDR3 runs 14 residues.